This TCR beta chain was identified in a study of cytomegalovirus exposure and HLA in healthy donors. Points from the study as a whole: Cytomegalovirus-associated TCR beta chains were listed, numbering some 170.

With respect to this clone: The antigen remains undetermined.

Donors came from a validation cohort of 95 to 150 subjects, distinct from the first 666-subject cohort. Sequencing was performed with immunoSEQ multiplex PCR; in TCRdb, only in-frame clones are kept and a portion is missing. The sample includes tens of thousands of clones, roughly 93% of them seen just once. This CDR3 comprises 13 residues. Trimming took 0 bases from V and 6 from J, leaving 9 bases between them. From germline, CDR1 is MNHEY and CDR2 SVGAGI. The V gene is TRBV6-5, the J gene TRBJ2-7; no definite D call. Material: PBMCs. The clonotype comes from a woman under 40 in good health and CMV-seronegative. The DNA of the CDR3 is TGTGCCAGCAGTTACTCGAAGCTTCTCGAGCAGTACTTC. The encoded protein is CASSYSKLLEQYF.